The 17 T cell receptor beta chains listed next were all sequenced from one sample in a study of regulatory dendritic cells for organ transplantation. The assay was immunoSEQ multiplex PCR, and TCRdb's table has in-frame clones only and misses some. The table has some 12,000 clones, approximately 56% seen once. Antigens of these TCRs are unknown. Sorted T cells were CFSE-labeled and cultured 5 days with allogeneic regulatory or mature dendritic cells at 1:10. The material sequenced was naive CD8+ T cells from blood cultured with dendritic cells. Described subset: CD45RA+ naive T cells. The receptors come from a human donor in good health.

The genes are TRBV6-6 and TRBJ1-5, with D uncertain. Germline V gene sequence: CDR1 MNHNY, CDR2 SVGAGI (reference sequence). The CDR3 totals 12 residues. V dropped 2 bases and J dropped 11 bases, with 10 bases sitting between them. The CDR3 spells CASSYPRRAQHF. The DNA for the CDR3 is TGTGCCAGCAGTTACCCCCGTCGGGCCCAGCATTTT.

The chain uses TRBV4-1 and TRBJ1-5; D is undetermined. CDR1 and CDR2 (germline): MGHRA, YSYEKL. CDR3 length equals 15 residues. V shed 3 bases and J shed 3 bases, with 12 bases lying between them. The CDR3 spells CASSHTGDFNQPQHF. CDR3 coding DNA: TGCGCCAGCAGCCACACCGGAGACTTCAATCAGCCCCAGCATTTT.

The V gene is TRBV19, the J gene TRBJ1-1; D call uncertain. Germline values: CDR1 LNHDA, CDR2 SQIVND (reference sequence). The CDR3 sequence is 16 residues long. V was shortened by 0 bases and J by 0 bases, with 11 bases between the two germline ends. CDR3 protein: CASSIDGQSMNTEAFF. CDR3 bases: TGTGCCAGTAGTATAGATGGCCAGTCCATGAACACTGAAGCTTTCTTT.

The table lists this clone with a few counts. The chain employs TRBV11-2 and TRBJ1-2; 10 positions match TRBD1. The CDR3 totals 15 residues. Losses at the gene ends were 4 bases for V and 4 bases for J; bases not matched to a gene: 6. The V gene's germline CDR1 is SGHAT and CDR2 FQNNGV. This CDR3 is CASSYGTGVIYGYTF. For the CDR3, the DNA is TGTGCCAGCAGCTACGGGACAGGGGTTATCTATGGCTACACCTTC.

The chain uses TRBV7-9 and TRBJ2-7; 7 bases agree with TRBD1. CDR1 and CDR2 (germline): SEHNR, FQNEAQ (reference sequence). The CDR3 contains 15 residues. The V and J ends lost 5 bases and 3 bases, in that order; junction bases with no gene match: 10. For the CDR3, the DNA is TGTGCCAGCAGCCCCTACGACAGGGTCGTCTACGAGCAGTACTTC. Encoded protein: CASSPYDRVVYEQYF.

DNA of the CDR3: TGTGCCAGCAGTTCCAAGGGGAACTATGGCTACACCTTC. It encodes CASSSKGNYGYTF. This sequence joins TRBV5-4 and TRBJ1-2; a weak D match, TRBD1 (5 bases). The V end lost 5 bases, the J end lost 2 bases, and 10 bases lay between the germline ends. CDR3 size: 13 residues. Germline V CDR1 and CDR2: SGHNT, YYREEE (reference sequence).

The V call is TRBV4-1, the J call TRBJ2-1; 15 positions match TRBD2. The CDR3 contains 17 residues. Germline CDR1 MGHRA, CDR2 YSYEKL. Losses at the gene ends were 2 bases for V and 4 bases for J; bases not matched to a gene: 3. In DNA form, the CDR3 reads TGCGCCAGCAGCCAATCGGGACTAGCGGGGGGTTACAATGAGCAGTTCTTC. This sequence encodes CASSQSGLAGGYNEQFF.

This clone came up a few times. This chain links TRBV7-9 with TRBJ2-7; D gene uncertain. The germline CDR1 and CDR2 sequences are SEHNR and FQNEAQ (reference sequence). This CDR3 has 15 amino acids. V dropped 5 bases and J dropped 4 bases, with 18 bases sitting between them. The CDR3 DNA reads TGTGCCAGCAGCCCCGGTTTGGGCCAGGAATACGAGCAGTACTTC. Its translation: CASSPGLGQEYEQYF.

The chain is built from TRBV6-5 and TRBJ1-5; D may be TRBD1 (5 bases). V dropped 2 bases and J dropped 1 base, with 9 bases sitting between them. Germline values: CDR1 MNHEY, CDR2 SVGAGI. The CDR3 is made up of 15 amino acids. In DNA, the CDR3 is TGTGCCAGCAGTTACGGGGGGGGGAGCAATCAGCCCCAGCATTTT. Translating gives CASSYGGGSNQPQHF.

The chain combines TRBV11-2 with TRBJ1-3; a possible D gene is TRBD1 (5 bases). V was shortened by 0 bases and J by 4 bases, with 10 bases between the two germline ends. Germline V gene sequence: CDR1 SGHAT, CDR2 FQNNGV. The CDR3 has 15 residues. Written as DNA, the CDR3 is TGTGCCAGCAGCTTAGAGGGGACTGCCGGAAACACCATATATTTT. Translated: CASSLEGTAGNTIYF.

This clone was picked up a small number of times. The CDR3 nucleotides are TGTGCCAGCAGTGAATTTGAGGGGGCGCGGGGCTACACCTTC. It specifies CASSEFEGARGYTF. The chain employs TRBV25-1 and TRBJ1-2, with 7 positions matching TRBD1. The CDR3 sequence is 14 residues long. CDR1 and CDR2 (germline): MGHDK, SYGVNS. Unmatched junction bases numbered 7, after V lost 1 base and J lost 8 bases.

This chain joins TRBV4-1 and TRBJ2-7; D is perhaps TRBD2 (6 bases). From germline, CDR1 is MGHRA and CDR2 YSYEKL. The CDR3 length is 16 residues. Trimming removed 0 bases at V and 0 bases at J, with 12 bases between. The CDR3 nucleotides are TGCGCCAGCAGCCAAGATGGGGACTGGAGCTCCTACGAGCAGTACTTC. Its translation is CASSQDGDWSSYEQYF.

The table lists this clone with a few counts. The gene calls are TRBV4-1 and TRBJ2-7; TRBD1 matches 11 bases. This CDR3 region has 14 residues. Germline V gene data show CDR1 as MGHRA and CDR2 as YSYEKL. The V segment lost 5 bases and the J segment 2 bases; nucleotides outside the gene matches: 2. The CDR3 coding sequence is TGCGCCAGCAGCGCGGGACAGGGGGCCTACGAGCAGTACTTC. This translates into CASSAGQGAYEQYF.

This clone was picked up a small number of times. The V and J genes are TRBV4-3 and TRBJ1-4; maybe TRBD1 (6 bases). Germline V gene lookup returns CDR1 LGHNA and CDR2 YSLEER. V dropped 4 bases and J dropped 3 bases, with 12 bases sitting between them. The length of the CDR3 is 15 residues. Written as DNA, the CDR3 is TGCGCCAGCAGCCTACACAGGGCCTCTAATGAAAAACTGTTTTTT. Protein sequence: CASSLHRASNEKLFF.

This chain joins TRBV7-6 and TRBJ2-1, with 13 bases that match TRBD2. The V segment lost 6 bases and the J segment 0 bases; nucleotides outside the gene matches: 8. The V gene's germline CDR1 is SGHVS and CDR2 FNYEAQ. The CDR3 length is 18 residues. The DNA for the CDR3 is TGTGCCAGCAGTGAGCTGGGACTAGCGGGGTACTCCTACAATGAGCAGTTCTTC. This translates into CASSELGLAGYSYNEQFF.

This sequence joins TRBV7-6 and TRBJ2-5, with D possibly TRBD2 on 5 matching bases. Between the trimmed V and J ends, which lost 2 bases and 1 base, there was a span of 14 bases. CDR1 and CDR2 from the germline V gene are SGHVS and FNYEAQ. This CDR3 contains 16 residues. The CDR3 loop is CASSLFFGEPQETQYF. Here the CDR3 DNA reads TGTGCCAGCAGCTTATTTTTCGGGGAGCCCCAAGAGACCCAGTACTTC. The whole variable domain, remainder taken from reference TRBV7-6 and TRBJ2-5, is GAGVSQSPRYKVTKRGQDVALRCDPISGHVSLYWYRQALGQGPEFLTYFNYEAQQDKSGLPNDRFSAERPEGSISTLTIQRTEQRDSAMYRCASSLFFGEPQETQYFGPGTRLLVL.

The sample holds one count of this clone. The chain joins TRBV4-3 to TRBJ1-5; D unresolved. The CDR3 is made up of 14 amino acids. V lost 0 bases and J 1 base, leaving 4 bases between the germline ends. CDR1 and CDR2 (germline): LGHNA, YSLEER. The CDR3 sequence is CASSQDRSNQPQHF. As DNA, the CDR3 is TGCGCCAGCAGCCAAGACCGGAGCAATCAGCCCCAGCATTTT.